The next 32 T cell receptor beta chains were all read from a single sample in a study of tumor-infiltrating lymphocytes in primary liver carcinoma. Co-extracted RNA and DNA came from about 19-30 mg of unsorted bulk tissue. A primer in the constant region served to generate TCR beta cDNA from 500 ng of total RNA. Libraries covering TCR beta were generated through three nested multiplex PCR rounds (using a slightly modified ARM-PCR). TRBV1-TRBV30 forward primers and a C-beta reverse primer were used in the first two PCR rounds, which each ran for approximately 11 cycles. TCRdb independently ran MiXCR on the multiplex PCR reads; one entry per CDR3 protein. This table has about 100,000 distinct CDR3 sequences, around 66% appearing once. The sample taken for sequencing was liver tumor tissue from sampling region 2. Subset given: tumor region T2, inferior pole. The receptors stem from an older woman with primary liver carcinoma and hepatitis B virus infection.

The chain employs TRBV5-1 and TRBJ2-7, with no clear D. The CDR3 runs 13 residues. Trimming left V 0 bases short and J 2 bases short, with 6 bases between. The V gene's germline CDR1 is SGHRS and CDR2 YFSETQ. The CDR3 DNA follows: TGCGCCAGCAGCTTGGCCAGCACCTACGAGCAGTACTTC. As protein: CASSLASTYEQYF.

As to this clonotype: At one end, the junction sequence differs from germline, possibly due to a read error. The J gene is TRBJ2-7, the V gene TRBV11-2; TRBD2 might be the D (5 bases). Per germline, CDR1 SGHAT and CDR2 FQNNGV. This CDR3 has 16 residues. The CDR3 nucleotides are TGTGCCAGCAACTTAGCGTCGAGGGCAGGAGGCTATGAGCAGTACTTC. Amino acid sequence: CASNLASRAGGYEQYF.

On this clonotype itself: The junction differs from germline at one of its ends, possibly a read error. The rearrangement links TRBV30 to TRBJ2-1; TRBD2 is a possible D gene (6 bases). The CDR3 sequence is 20 residues long. CDR1 is GTSNPN, CDR2 SVGIG, per germline (reference sequence). DNA of the CDR3: TGTGTCTGGACCCCCTCCCGAGGCGGGAAAGTTTTGTTCGGCTACAATGAGCAGTTCTTC. Protein product: CVWTPSRGGKVLFGYNEQFF.

Comments on this clonotype: Just one base apart from a much larger clone, this may be a read error. The J gene is TRBJ2-4, the V gene TRBV12-3 or TRBV12-4, with a tentative D call TRBD2 (5 bases). V lost 3 bases to trimming and J lost 2 bases, with 11 bases between them. This CDR3 is 15 amino acids long. As DNA, the CDR3 is TGTGCCAGCAGTTTGGCGGGTCTATCCAAAAACATTCAGTACTTC. Protein: CASSLAGLSKNIQYF.

This clonotype occurred once. This could be a read error, since a much larger clone is one nucleotide away. Here the CDR3 DNA reads TGCGCCAGCAGCCAAGGGGGCGCCTGGGAGACCCAGTACTTC. Translated, it gives CASSQGGAWETQYF. This chain connects TRBV4-1 to TRBJ2-5; maybe TRBD1 (5 bases). With 1 base removed from V and 5 bases from J, the gap between germline ends came to 11 bases. The CDR3 extends over 14 amino acids. The germline V gene has CDR1 MGHRA and CDR2 YSYEKL.

Comment on this clonotype: A clone one base away is much larger, so this may be a read error. The V gene is TRBV28, the J gene TRBJ2-1, with 7 bases lining up with TRBD2. Germline loops: CDR1 MDHEN, CDR2 SYDVKM. With 5 bases clipped from V and 8 bases from J, the junction kept 12 bases outside the gene matches. The CDR3 totals 15 residues. CDR3 coding DNA: TGTGCCAGCAGTGAGTTGGGCGGGGGATACGATGAGCAGTTCTTC. It is translated as CASSELGGGYDEQFF.

A remark on this clonotype: Because it lacks the conserved phenylalanine or tryptophan at the end, this CDR3 is likely a read error. This rearrangement joins TRBV29-1 to TRBJ1-2; the D is unclear. The CDR3 contains 12 residues. Germline loops: CDR1 SQVTM, CDR2 ANQGSEA. Here the CDR3 DNA reads TGCAGTGTCAGCGGGGATATCTATGGCTACACCTAC. Residues: CSVSGDIYGYTY.

The chain has TRBV7-9 and TRBJ2-5; a possible D gene is TRBD1 (5 bases). Per germline, CDR1 SEHNR and CDR2 FQNEAQ (reference sequence). V lost 7 bases to trimming and J lost 5 bases, with 17 bases between them. This CDR3 comprises 14 residues. The DNA of the CDR3 is TGTGCCAGCATCCCGTCAGGGTGCGGCGAGACCCAGTACTTC. This encodes CASIPSGCGETQYF.

By share, this clonotype counts as medium-sized. The chain recombines TRBV5-4 with TRBJ2-7; 7 bases are shared with TRBD1. The V and J ends lost 0 bases and 3 bases, in that order; junction bases with no gene match: 6. The CDR3 runs 15 residues. Germline CDR1 is SGHNT and CDR2 is YYREEE (reference sequence). CDR3 region: CASSLGQGLGYEQYF. Here the CDR3 DNA reads TGTGCCAGCAGCTTGGGACAGGGTTTAGGCTACGAGCAGTACTTC.

As concerns this clonotype: Sequence at one end of the junction differs from germline and may be a read error. This chain joins TRBV6-5 and TRBJ2-1; D may be TRBD2 (6 bases). This CDR3 spans 15 amino acids. CDR1 and CDR2 from the germline V gene are MNHEY and SVGAGI. The CDR3 sequence is CASSPPGLSYNEQFF. CDR3 DNA sequence: TGCGCCAGCAGTCCTCCGGGACTTTCCTACAATGAGCAGTTCTTC.

This clonotype has only a few counts. One junction end disagrees with the germline gene, perhaps due to a read error. The genes are TRBV12-3 or TRBV12-4 and TRBJ1-1, with a tentative D call TRBD1 (6 bases). The CDR3 is 16 residues long. CDR3 sequence reads: CSSSLPGGAPDTEAFF. CDR3 bases: TGTTCCAGCAGTTTACCGGGGGGGGCGCCTGACACTGAAGCTTTCTTT.

Worth noting for this clonotype: A clone one base away is much larger, so this may be a read error. The CDR3 region is CASSLPGSWEQLF. The CDR3 DNA reads TGTGCCAGCAGCCTCCCGGGCTCGTGGGAGCAGCTCTTC. The chain has TRBV7-9 and TRBJ2-1; maybe TRBD2 (5 bases). The CDR3 sequence is 13 residues long. Per the germline V gene, CDR1 is SEHNR and CDR2 is FQNEAQ (reference sequence). The entire variable domain, with the rest obtained from reference TRBV7-9 and TRBJ2-1, is as follows: DTGVSQNPRHKITKRGQNVTFRCDPISEHNRLYWYRQTLGQGPEFLTYFQNEAQLEKSRLLSDRFSAERPKGSFSTLEIQRTEQGDSAMYLCASSLPGSWEQLFGPGTRLTVL.

This clonotype was seen at least ten times. The chain is built from TRBV28 and TRBJ2-7; D perhaps matches TRBD2 (5 bases). The germline V gene has CDR1 MDHEN and CDR2 SYDVKM. Trimming took off 1 base at V and 0 bases at J, with 10 bases between the two ends. The CDR3 is made up of 15 amino acids. The CDR3 here is CASSLLERTSYEQYF. CDR3 sequence (DNA): TGTGCCAGCAGTTTATTGGAGCGGACCTCCTACGAGCAGTACTTC.

A note on this clonotype: A read error may be the cause here, since a much bigger clone is one base away. The chain joins TRBV28 to TRBJ2-3; TRBD2 might be the D (5 bases). V lost 2 bases to trimming and J lost 4 bases, with 10 bases between them. This CDR3 region has 14 residues. The germline V gene has CDR1 MDHEN and CDR2 SYDVKM. The DNA of the CDR3 is TGTGCCAGCAGTTTAGAAGCGAGGGCAGATACGCAGTATTTT. It codes for CASSLEARADTQYF.

The chain combines TRBV28 with TRBJ1-5, with D unclear. The CDR3 extends over 14 amino acids. In germline, CDR1 is MDHEN, CDR2 SYDVKM. V was trimmed by 2 bases and J by 4 bases, leaving 9 bases between them. In DNA form, the CDR3 reads TGTGCCAGCAGTTTAGGGTGGAGGAATCAGCCCCAGCATTTT. Translation: CASSLGWRNQPQHF.

The V gene is TRBV6-2 or TRBV6-3, the J gene TRBJ1-1; D gene ambiguous. The CDR3 totals 15 residues. The germline CDR1 and CDR2 sequences are MNHEY and SVGEGT. The V and J ends lost 11 bases and 7 bases respectively, with 26 bases between them. The CDR3, as DNA: TGTGCCGTCAGTTACTCGGTTCTGACTACAAATGAAGCTTTCTTT. This gives the protein CAVSYSVLTTNEAFF.

A single count supports this clonotype. This sequence may be a read error, since a much larger clone differs from it by one base. V usage is TRBV7-9 and J usage is TRBJ1-2; TRBD1 might be the D (6 bases). V was shortened by 6 bases and J by 2 bases, with 16 bases between the two germline ends. Germline V gene lookup returns CDR1 SEHNR and CDR2 FQNEAQ (reference sequence). The CDR3 length is 15 residues. CDR3 sequence reads: CASRLGDNENYGYTF. As DNA, the CDR3 is TGTGCCAGCAGGTTGGGGGACAACGAAAACTATGGCTACACCTTC.

The chain uses TRBV11-2 and TRBJ2-1, with 8 positions matching TRBD2. Germline loops: CDR1 SGHAT, CDR2 FQNNGV. The J segment lost 11 bases and the V segment lost 5 bases, leaving 20 bases of the junction unmatched. This CDR3 has 17 amino acids. The CDR3 sequence: CASSRRVTGGPGDQQFF. The DNA of the CDR3 is TGTGCCAGCAGCAGGAGAGTAACGGGAGGGCCGGGGGATCAGCAGTTCTTC. The full variable domain, completed using reference TRBV11-2 and TRBJ2-1, is EAGVAQSPRYKIIEKRQSVAFWCNPISGHATLYWYQQILGQGPKLLIQFQNNGVVDDSQLPKDRFSAERLKGVDSTLKIQPAKLEDSAVYLCASSRRVTGGPGDQQFFGPGTRLTVL.

The sample holds many counts of this clonotype. The chain joins TRBV29-1 to TRBJ1-2; D is unclear. Trimming shortened V by 1 base and J by 8 bases, and 14 bases separated the two germline ends. CDR1 SQVTM and CDR2 ANQGSEA come from the germline V gene. The CDR3 sequence is 13 residues long. The CDR3 nucleotides are TGCAGCGTTGAAGGGCAAGGGTTCGTCGGCTACACCTTC. This translates into CSVEGQGFVGYTF.

Worth noting for this clonotype: It may be a read error: a sequence one base away is much more abundant. This chain connects TRBV7-8 to TRBJ2-4, with D possibly TRBD2 on 5 matching bases. The CDR3 consists of 14 residues. The V gene's germline CDR1 is SGHVS and CDR2 FQNEAQ. For the CDR3, the DNA is TGTGTCAGCAGCTTAGAGAGGGTCAAAAACATTCAGTACTTC. Amino acids: CVSSLERVKNIQYF.

Details on this clonotype: Being one base from a much bigger clone, this may be a read error. Given the absence of the conserved phenylalanine or tryptophan at the CDR3 end, a read error is likely. The chain couples TRBV28 to TRBJ2-1, with TRBD2 matching 8 bases. V dropped 5 bases and J dropped 8; count of bases not matched to a gene: 11. The CDR3 covers 15 residues. CDR1 is MDHEN, CDR2 SYDVKM, per germline. CDR3 coding DNA: TGTGCCAGCAGTCCATCAGGCGGGAGGTTATATGAGCAGTTCTCC. This gives the protein CASSPSGGRLYEQFS.

This clonotype was observed at least ten times. V and J are TRBV4-2 and TRBJ2-7; 9 bases align to TRBD2. V trimming: 0 bases; J trimming: 2 bases; junction bases outside the gene matches: 8. The CDR3 is 17 amino acids. Germline CDR1 LGHNA, CDR2 YNFKEQ. The CDR3 is CASSQDVAGGNPYEQYF. CDR3 bases: TGTGCCAGCAGCCAAGATGTGGCGGGAGGGAACCCCTACGAGCAGTACTTC.

About this clonotype: This may be a read error, as it is one base from a much larger clone. The chain has TRBV28 and TRBJ2-1; a weak D match, TRBD2 (5 bases). The CDR3 is 14 residues long. Germline loops: CDR1 MDHEN, CDR2 SYDVKM. Trimming pared 3 bases from V and 6 bases from J, leaving 12 bases between. This chain's CDR3 is CASSFSVTINEQFF. CDR3 DNA: TGTGCCAGCAGTTTCTCCGTGACTATCAATGAGCAGTTCTTC.

The rearrangement joins TRBV29-1 to TRBJ2-1; tentative D call: TRBD1 (6 bases). V gave up 5 bases and J gave up 12 bases, with 29 bases separating them. The germline gives CDR1 SQVTM, CDR2 ANQGSEA. This CDR3 contains 16 residues. This CDR3 is CSVPSHKDRRYTGQFF. The DNA for the CDR3 is TGCAGCGTTCCCTCGCATAAGGACAGACGCTACACTGGGCAGTTCTTC.

With respect to this clonotype: This CDR3 fails to terminate in the conserved phenylalanine or tryptophan, so it likely reflects a read error. The V gene is TRBV4-2, the J gene TRBJ1-5; D unclear. CDR1 is LGHNA, CDR2 YNFKEQ, per germline. This CDR3 is 14 amino acids long. CDR3 amino acids: CASSQVDSNQPQHY. The CDR3 DNA follows: TGTGCCAGCAGTCAAGTAGATAGCAATCAGCCCCAGCATTAT.

A remark on this clonotype: One junction end does not reproduce the germline sequence, and a read error may be involved. This chain links TRBV11-2 with TRBJ1-6; D not resolved. Germline V gene lookup returns CDR1 SGHAT and CDR2 FQNNGV. The length of the CDR3 is 15 residues. The CDR3 DNA reads as TGTGCCAGCAGCTTAGAAAAAGGAGGCAATTCATCCCTCCATTTC. As protein: CASSLEKGGNSSLHF.

Notes on this clonotype: At one of its ends the junction is not consistent with the germline gene, which may arise from a read error. The CDR3 loop reads CSVEAAEHTDTQYF. The CDR3 DNA is TGTAGCGTTGAAGCGGCAGAGCACACAGATACGCAGTATTTT. The V call is TRBV29-1, the J call TRBJ2-3; a weak D match, TRBD2 (5 bases). The CDR3 consists of 14 residues. Germline assignment: CDR1 SQVTM and CDR2 ANQGSEA.

Points on this clonotype: The junction and the germline gene differ at one end; a read error may be behind it. The chain has TRBV29-1 and TRBJ2-3; D perhaps matches TRBD2 (7 bases). CDR1 is SQVTM and CDR2 is ANQGSEA in the germline V gene. The CDR3 has 14 residues. The CDR3 nucleotides are TGCATCGTTGAGGGGGGGCCCAAGGTAGATACGCAGTATTTT. Its protein product is CIVEGGPKVDTQYF.

Notes on this clonotype: One end of the junction is discordant with germline, which a read error may explain. The chain has TRBV7-9 and TRBJ2-5; the D gene could be TRBD1 or TRBD2 (5 bases each). CDR3 size: 15 residues. Germline V gene lookup returns CDR1 SEHNR and CDR2 FQNEAQ (reference sequence). CDR3 nucleotides: TGTGCCAGCAGCCCAAACGGGGCGTACCAAGAGACCCAGTGCTTC. This codes for CASSPNGAYQETQCF.

As regards this clonotype: A read error may explain this, as a much larger clone is one base away. The rearrangement joins TRBV10-2 to TRBJ2-3; 13 nucleotides match TRBD2. CDR1 is WSHSY, CDR2 SAAADI, per germline. The CDR3 length is 19 residues. The ends lost 10 bases at V and 2 bases at J; junction bases unmatched: 18. The CDR3 DNA is TGCGCCACCAGAAGGACTAGCGGGAGTATCGCTGGCGTCACAGATACGCAGTATTTT. Protein product: CATRRTSGSIAGVTDTQYF.

This clonotype was recorded at least ten times. The V and J genes are TRBV4-2 and TRBJ2-3; 7 bases match TRBD1. V dropped 1 base and J dropped 2; count of bases not matched to a gene: 6. This CDR3 has 16 amino acids. The germline V gene has CDR1 LGHNA and CDR2 YNFKEQ. CDR3 amino acids: CASSQGPGQITDTQYF. CDR3 coding DNA: TGTGCCAGCAGCCAAGGACCGGGACAGATCACAGATACGCAGTATTTT.

Note on this clonotype: Without the conserved terminal phenylalanine or tryptophan, this CDR3 likely stems from a read error. The chain links TRBV5-1 to TRBJ2-1, with 8 bases identical to TRBD1. Per the germline V gene, CDR1 is SGHRS and CDR2 is YFSETQ. The trim removed 4 bases at V and 4 bases at J, leaving 10 bases unmatched. This CDR3 is built from 16 residues. The DNA of the CDR3 is TGCGCCAGCAGCCGACGGACAGGGCGGTTGTACAATGAGCAGTTCTCT. Protein sequence: CASSRRTGRLYNEQFS.